This entry is about one T cell receptor (beta chain). V lost 6 bases, J lost 3 bases, and 2 bases stayed unmatched. Germline values: CDR1 MNHNS, CDR2 SASEGT. This CDR3 is 13 amino acids long. This specimen belongs to a study of OX40 agonist ivuxolimab in advanced cancers. Method: immunoSEQ multiplex PCR; TCRdb's copy keeps in-frame clones and lacks some. Of 65,000 to 75,000 clones listed, 80% to 90% are singletons. This specimen was CD4+ or CD8+ T cells sorted from blood, taken in a trial of the OX40 agonist ivuxolimab. This TCR was sampled from an adult with an advanced solid tumor such as melanoma, head and neck, liver or kidney cancer. The chain has TRBV6-1 and TRBJ2-3; TRBD1 aligns across 8 bases. CDR3: CASRTGGTDTQYF. The CDR3 DNA sequence: TGTGCCAGCAGAACAGGGGGTACAGATACGCAGTATTTT.